Below are 5 T cell receptor beta chains sequenced from a single sample in a study of T cells expressing NK-cell markers. TCRdb re-called the 5' RACE reads and gives one entry per CDR3 protein, without DNA. The sample table sets out about 260,000 distinct CDR3 sequences. Sequenced sample: blood T cells: a sorted CD56 or NKG2C T cell subset, CD4+ or CD8+ T cells, or bulk PBMC T cells (not recorded which). These TCRs come from a woman between 18 and 70 years old in good health.

This chain links TRBV5-1 with TRBJ2-7. Germline CDR1 SGHRS, CDR2 YFSETQ. The CDR3 runs 14 residues. CDR3 sequence reads: CASSLFVGISEQYF.

The rearrangement joins TRBV20-1 to TRBJ1-2. The CDR3 has 16 residues. In germline, CDR1 is DFQATT, CDR2 SNEGSKA (reference sequence). CDR3 loop: CSAFRVVARREDGYTF.

The chain links TRBV5-4 to TRBJ2-1; the TCRdb call, TRBD2, lacks DNA for checking. Germline V gives CDR1 SGHNT, CDR2 YYREEE (reference sequence). This CDR3 has 18 residues. The CDR3 loop reads CASSPWRLAGESYNEQFF.

This chain connects TRBV4-1 to TRBJ1-3. Germline-derived CDR1 and CDR2 are MGHRA and YSYEKL. This CDR3 has 15 residues. This CDR3 reads CASSQEQASGNTIYF.

The genes are TRBV5-1 and TRBJ2-3; TCRdb indicates TRBD2, and absent DNA this call remains unverified. There are 15 residues in the CDR3. Germline values: CDR1 SGHRS, CDR2 YFSETQ. This CDR3 is CASSLDGGPRDTQYF.